These T cell receptor beta chains were read from a single sample in a study of T cells in narcolepsy. The assay was immunoSEQ multiplex PCR, and TCRdb's table has in-frame clones only and misses some. The repertoire holds 37,000 or so clones, with 70% to 85% as singletons. The sequenced material came from CD45RA- memory CD4+ T cells from PBMCs. The origin of the receptors is a human donor with narcolepsy. The CDR3 runs from the conserved cysteine through the conserved F or W. A D gene is named only where the DNA matches it firmly. Some rows mark clone size as missing; the rest say once, few, many or name a class of expanded clone.

v_gene	abundance	d_gene	j_gene	CDR3aa	CDR3nt
TRBV5-5	.	TRBD2	TRBJ2-5	CASSRSSSGWQETQYF	TGTGCCAGCAGCCGGAGTTCTAGCGGTTGGCAAGAGACCCAGTACTTC
TRBV11-3	.	.	TRBJ2-2	CASRSGGNTGELFF	TGTGCCAGCAGGAGTGGTGGGAACACCGGGGAGCTGTTTTTT
TRBV10-3	.	.	TRBJ1-1	CAISAGQGNTEAFF	TGTGCCATCAGTGCGGGTCAGGGTAACACTGAAGCTTTCTTT
TRBV28	few	TRBD1	TRBJ1-1	CASSSGQGFAEAFF	TGTGCCAGCAGCTCGGGACAGGGGTTCGCTGAAGCTTTCTTT
TRBV11-3	.	.	TRBJ1-6	CASSSGQNSPLHF	TGTGCCAGCAGCTCCGGGCAGAATTCACCCCTCCACTTT
TRBV5-1	.	.	TRBJ2-7	CASSLAHMQHEQYF	TGCGCCAGCAGCTTGGCCCACATGCAACACGAGCAGTACTTC
TRBV30	.	.	TRBJ1-1	CAWSLRGYTEAFF	TGTGCCTGGAGTCTGCGGGGATACACTGAAGCTTTCTTT
TRBV18	.	.	TRBJ2-1	CASSPPVGQGIYNEQFF	TGTGCCAGCTCACCACCGGTGGGGCAGGGCATCTACAATGAGCAGTTCTTC
TRBV7-2	.	TRBD1	TRBJ1-4	CASSLGQGAREKLFF	TGTGCCAGCAGCTTGGGACAGGGAGCACGAGAAAAACTGTTTTTT
TRBV4-2	.	.	TRBJ2-1	CASSQPTGTDSYNEQFF	TGTGCCAGCAGCCAACCTACCGGGACGGACTCCTACAATGAGCAGTTCTTC
TRBV28	.	TRBD1	TRBJ1-4	CASSLGRGLGEKLFF	TGTGCCAGCAGTTTAGGGAGGGGGCTAGGAGAAAAACTGTTTTTT
TRBV11-3	.	TRBD1	TRBJ2-5	CASSGTGFQETQYF	TGTGCCAGCAGCGGGACAGGGTTCCAAGAGACCCAGTACTTC
TRBV10-3	.	.	TRBJ1-6	CAISPGRYGSPLHF	TGTGCCATCAGTCCTGGGAGGTATGGTTCACCCCTCCACTTT
TRBV6-4	few	.	TRBJ1-3	CASSDHKGSPYSGNTIYF	TGTGCCAGCAGTGACCATAAAGGCAGCCCTTACTCTGGAAACACCATATATTTT
TRBV18	.	.	TRBJ1-1	CASSHKQNTEAFF	TGTGCCAGCTCCCACAAACAGAACACTGAAGCTTTCTTT
TRBV9	.	TRBD2	TRBJ2-5	CASSVSPGTTQETQYF	TGTGCCAGCAGCGTTTCACCCGGGACTACCCAAGAGACCCAGTACTTC
TRBV9	.	TRBD1	TRBJ2-1	CASSAQGQVGYEQFF	TGTGCCAGCAGCGCCCAGGGACAGGTTGGTTATGAGCAGTTCTTC
TRBV10-3	.	.	TRBJ1-5	CAISESIRDQPQHF	TGTGCCATCAGTGAGTCGATAAGGGATCAGCCCCAGCATTTT
TRBV28	.	TRBD1	TRBJ2-7	CASSSGTGSGEQYF	TGTGCCAGCAGTTCCGGGACAGGAAGTGGGGAGCAGTACTTC
TRBV9	.	.	TRBJ1-1	CASSPSLGGAVRNTEAFF	TGTGCCAGCAGCCCAAGCCTGGGCGGGGCAGTCAGAAACACTGAAGCTTTCTTT
TRBV2	.	.	TRBJ2-3	CASSPLPGDTQYF	TGTGCCAGCAGTCCCTTGCCCGGAGATACGCAGTATTTT
TRBV21-1	once	.	TRBJ1-6	CASSKAIISGGTFLSYNSPLHF	TGTGCCAGCAGCAAAGCCATTATATCAGGGGGCACTTTTTTATCCTATAATTCACCCCTCCACTTT
TRBV18	.	TRBD2	TRBJ2-1	CASSPLAGGSFF	TGTGCCAGCTCACCTCTAGCGGGGGGGTCGTTCTTC
TRBV5-1	once	TRBD1	TRBJ2-5	CASSSQGDVLQETQYF	TGCGCCAGCAGCTCACAGGGGGATGTACTCCAAGAGACCCAGTACTTC
TRBV15	.	.	TRBJ2-5	CATSRGDQETQYF	TGTGCCACCAGCAGAGGAGACCAAGAGACCCAGTACTTC
TRBV7-2	.	.	TRBJ2-1	CASSLAFLGEQFF	TGTGCCAGCAGCTTAGCGTTCTTGGGGGAGCAGTTCTTC
TRBV30	.	TRBD2	TRBJ2-4	CAWSVPAGKNIQYF	TGTGCCTGGAGTGTACCAGCGGGGAAAAACATTCAGTACTTC
TRBV7-2	.	TRBD1	TRBJ2-7	CASSLSPGQGAFSGQYF	TGTGCCAGCAGTTTAAGCCCGGGACAGGGGGCGTTTTCTGGGCAGTACTTC
TRBV19	.	.	TRBJ2-2	CASRPLGMSDHGELFF	TGTGCCAGTAGGCCCCTGGGGATGTCGGACCACGGGGAGCTGTTTTTT
TRBV18	few	TRBD2	TRBJ2-1	CASSPLWTSGGLNEQFF	TGTGCCAGCTCACCCCTTTGGACTAGCGGGGGCCTTAATGAGCAGTTCTTC
TRBV19	.	.	TRBJ1-3	CASSTGVAGNTIYF	TGTGCCAGTAGTACAGGGGTGGCTGGAAACACCATATATTTT
TRBV28	.	.	TRBJ1-5	CASSSTHGGNQPQHF	TGTGCCAGCAGTTCGACTCACGGGGGGAATCAGCCCCAGCATTTT
TRBV7-2	.	.	TRBJ1-3	CASSPTGNTIYF	TGTGCCAGCAGTCCTACTGGAAACACCATATATTTT
TRBV6-5	.	.	TRBJ2-7	CASSRPSGYEQYF	TGTGCCAGCTCCCGGCCGTCGGGCTACGAGCAGTACTTC
TRBV25-1	.	.	TRBJ2-5	CASSVTELQETQYF	TGTGCCAGCAGTGTTACAGAACTCCAAGAGACCCAGTACTTC
TRBV27	few	.	TRBJ1-2	CASSYRQGSNYGYTF	TGTGCCAGCAGTTATCGGCAGGGTAGTAACTATGGCTACACCTTC
TRBV7-9	.	.	TRBJ1-5	CASSLADNNQPQHF	TGTGCCAGCAGCTTAGCGGATAACAATCAGCCCCAGCATTTT
TRBV2	.	.	TRBJ1-1	CASSETARNTEAFF	TGTGCCAGCAGTGAGACGGCGAGGAACACTGAAGCTTTCTTT
TRBV5-1	.	TRBD2	TRBJ2-3	CASSLTGGRTDTQYF	TGCGCCAGCAGCTTGACGGGGGGGCGGACAGATACGCAGTATTTT
TRBV28	.	.	TRBJ1-4	CASSTAEKLFF	TGTGCCAGTTCCACAGCAGAAAAACTGTTTTTT
TRBV29-1	once	.	TRBJ2-2	CSVGGKGGANTGELFF	TGCAGCGTTGGGGGAAAAGGGGGAGCGAACACCGGGGAGCTGTTTTTT
TRBV5-1	.	.	TRBJ2-2	CASSLQSARAGELFF	TGCGCCAGCAGCTTGCAATCGGCCCGCGCCGGGGAGCTGTTTTTT
TRBV6-1	.	.	TRBJ1-6	CASSEVVPFPLHF	TGTGCCAGCAGTGAAGTGGTCCCTTTTCCCCTCCACTTT
TRBV29-1	few	.	TRBJ1-1	CSVHRNTEAFF	TGCAGCGTCCACAGGAACACTGAAGCTTTCTTT
TRBV15	.	.	TRBJ2-1	CATSRELSSYNEQFF	TGTGCCACCAGCAGAGAGCTGAGCTCCTACAATGAGCAGTTCTTC
TRBV15	.	.	TRBJ1-4	CATSRPGPEKLFF	TGTGCCACCAGCAGACCCGGACCAGAAAAACTGTTTTTT
TRBV4-3	.	TRBD1	TRBJ1-4	CASSQDRQGNEKLFF	TGCGCCAGCAGCCAAGATCGACAGGGGAATGAAAAACTGTTTTTT
TRBV4-2	.	.	TRBJ1-5	CASSQDWGSQPQHF	TGTGCCAGCAGCCAAGATTGGGGGAGTCAGCCCCAGCATTTT
TRBV6-4	.	.	TRBJ2-2	CASRQPGGTGELFF	TGTGCCAGCAGACAACCAGGGGGGACCGGGGAGCTGTTTTTT
TRBV29-1	.	TRBD1	TRBJ2-7	CSVSRGTGGANTAYEQYF	TGCAGCGTAAGTCGAGGGACAGGGGGCGCGAACACTGCCTACGAGCAGTACTTC
TRBV11-2	.	.	TRBJ1-1	CASSLVGGRAEAFF	TGTGCCAGCAGCTTAGTGGGAGGACGGGCTGAAGCTTTCTTT
TRBV10-3	.	TRBD2	TRBJ2-7	CAISQGLAGGPYEQYF	TGTGCCATCAGTCAGGGACTAGCGGGGGGACCCTACGAGCAGTACTTC
TRBV7-7	.	.	TRBJ2-3	CASSPGTPHTQYF	TGTGCTAGCAGCCCCGGGACGCCGCATACGCAGTATTTT